This T cell receptor beta chain was observed in a study of blood T cell repertoires in COVID-19. This CDR3 region has 15 residues. Germline CDR1 reads SGHAT; CDR2 reads FQDESV (reference sequence). Trimming took 5 bases from V and 4 from J; bases not matched to a gene: 10. How the authors handled the data: Reference gene primer amplification gave nucleated cell count estimates. Repertoires were generated with immunoSEQ multiplex PCR, while TCRdb's copy carries only in-frame clones and drops some. V, J and clone size are those of that table, while D and trimming were read from the DNA. Seen here are 90,000 or so clones, 79% observed once, and the top ten hold nearly 25%.

The source is a human donor in a cohort sampled during active COVID-19. Specimen: peripheral blood. The V call is TRBV11-1, the J call TRBJ2-5; TRBD2 aligns across 7 bases. The CDR3 DNA sequence: TGTGCCAGCAGCATGGGGAGCGGGAATGGAGAGACCCAGTACTTC. Translating gives CASSMGSGNGETQYF.